This T cell receptor beta chain is from a study of technical replicates of blood from a few donors. This CDR3 comprises 18 residues. CDR1 SEHNR and CDR2 FQNEAQ come from the germline V gene (reference sequence). Trimming took 2 bases from V and 5 from J; bases not matched to a gene: 9. Clones were read by immunoSEQ multiplex PCR, and TCRdb kept only the in-frame ones, dropping some. The table lists 50,000 to 60,000 clones, roughly nine tenths of them singletons. Sequencing was performed on PBMCs. The V and J genes are TRBV7-9 and TRBJ2-2; TRBD2 aligns across 12 bases. This sequence originates from a human donor in good health. Some clones in this sample may be carry-over from other donors' samples. The CDR3 region is CASSLQFGGTSGTGELFF. CDR3 DNA: TGTGCCAGCAGCTTACAGTTCGGGGGGACTAGCGGGACCGGGGAGCTGTTTTTT.